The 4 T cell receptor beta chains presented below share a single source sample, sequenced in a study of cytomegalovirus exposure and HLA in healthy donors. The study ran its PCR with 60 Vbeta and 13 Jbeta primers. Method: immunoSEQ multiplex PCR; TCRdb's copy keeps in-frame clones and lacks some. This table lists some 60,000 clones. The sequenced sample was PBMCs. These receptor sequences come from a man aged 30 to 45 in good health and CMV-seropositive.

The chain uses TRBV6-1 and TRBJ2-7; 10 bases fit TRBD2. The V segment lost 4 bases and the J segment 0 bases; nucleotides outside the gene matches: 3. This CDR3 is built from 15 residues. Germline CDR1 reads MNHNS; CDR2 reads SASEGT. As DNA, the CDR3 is TGTGCCAGCAGTGGCCGACTAGCGGGCTCCTACGAGCAGTACTTC. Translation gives CASSGRLAGSYEQYF.

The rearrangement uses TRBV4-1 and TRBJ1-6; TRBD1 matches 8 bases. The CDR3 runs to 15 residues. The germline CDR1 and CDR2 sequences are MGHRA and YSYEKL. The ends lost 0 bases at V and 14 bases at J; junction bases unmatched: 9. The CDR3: CASSQETGVVQSLHF. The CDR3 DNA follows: TGCGCCAGCAGCCAAGAGACAGGGGTTGTTCAGTCCCTCCACTTT.

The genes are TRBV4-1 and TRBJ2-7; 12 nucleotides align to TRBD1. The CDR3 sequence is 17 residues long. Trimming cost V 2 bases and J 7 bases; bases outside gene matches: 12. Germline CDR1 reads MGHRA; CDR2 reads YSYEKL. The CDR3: CASSQSGDRGRFWEQYF. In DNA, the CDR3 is TGCGCCAGCAGCCAAAGTGGGGACAGGGGGCGTTTTTGGGAGCAGTACTTC.

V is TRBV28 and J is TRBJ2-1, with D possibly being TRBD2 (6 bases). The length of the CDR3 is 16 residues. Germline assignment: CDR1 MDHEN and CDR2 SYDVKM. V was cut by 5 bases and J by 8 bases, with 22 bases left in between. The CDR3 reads CASSPSSGTGLHEQFF. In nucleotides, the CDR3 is TGTGCCAGCAGTCCCTCTTCCGGGACTGGACTCCATGAGCAGTTCTTC.